Ten or more counts support the clone carrying this TCR beta chain. Its antigen is unknown. RNA transcripts served as the template for amplifying TCR beta CDR3 regions. The primer set for the first-round RT-PCR of the TCR CDR3 was HTBI. TCRdb re-derived calls from the multiplex PCR reads in MiXCR, one entry per CDR3 protein. The sample has more than 350,000 distinct CDR3 sequences; roughly 15% are singletons. Patients with ophthalmopathy all had a Clinical Activity Score of at least 3, a NOSPECS grade of at least 4 and duration under 3 months. The CDR3 covers 13 residues. Germline-derived CDR1 and CDR2 are MNHNS and SASEGT. J was trimmed by 4 bases and V by 4 bases; bases with no gene match: 2. The data are from a study of T cells in Graves' hyperthyroidism and ophthalmopathy. Study information: Pretreatment peripheral blood was obtained at initial diagnosis. Findings and limits, study-wide: Blood also contained most expanded thyroid clonotypes above 0.001.

Sequencing was carried out using blood. This sequence joins TRBV6-1 and TRBJ1-2; 8 bases line up with TRBD1. The clonotype was recovered from a woman in her sixties or seventies with Graves' ophthalmopathy. CDR3 residues: CASSVQGVYGYTF. In nucleotides, the CDR3 is TGTGCCAGCAGTGTACAGGGGGTCTATGGCTACACCTTC.